The 26 T cell receptor beta chains below all came from one sample that was sequenced in a study of T cells after yellow fever vaccination. Each CDR3 protein is one row after TCRdb ran MiXCR on the 5' RACE reads. Counted here are about 120,000 distinct CDR3 sequences, about 8.8% occurring once; the ten biggest clones make up about two fifths. The starting material was CD8+ T cells sorted from PBMCs, obtained on the day of the yellow fever booster vaccination. These receptors all come from a young man who received the YFV17D yellow fever vaccine.

This clonotype was seen a few times. The V gene is TRBV4-1, the J gene TRBJ1-4; D unclear. The germline V and J ends were trimmed by 1 base and 4 bases, with 7 bases remaining between them. The CDR3 sequence is 14 residues long. The V gene's germline CDR1 is MGHRA and CDR2 YSYEKL. The CDR3 region is CASSQGQDNEKLFF. The CDR3 nucleotides read TGCGCCAGCAGCCAAGGGCAGGATAATGAAAAACTGTTTTTT.

A few counts support this clonotype. CDR3 in amino acids: CASSPAGTGENIQYF. For the CDR3, the DNA is TGCGCCAGCAGCCCGGCCGGGACAGGGGAAAACATTCAGTACTTC. This rearrangement joins TRBV4-1 to TRBJ2-4; 10 bases are shared with TRBD1. The CDR3 sequence is 15 residues long. V gave up 4 bases and J gave up 5 bases; unmatched junction bases: 5. Germline CDR1 is MGHRA and CDR2 is YSYEKL.

This clonotype has more than one count but fewer than ten. This rearrangement joins TRBV7-9 to TRBJ1-5, with D possibly matching TRBD1 (5 bases). The germline V and J ends were trimmed by 5 bases and 7 bases, with 12 bases remaining between them. The germline CDR1 and CDR2 sequences are SEHNR and FQNEAQ (reference sequence). The CDR3 consists of 13 residues. The CDR3 is CASSPGPYQPQHF. The CDR3 region has the DNA TGTGCCAGCAGCCCGGGGCCATACCAGCCCCAGCATTTT.

This clonotype was found many times. The chain is built from TRBV10-3 and TRBJ1-1; a weak D match, TRBD1 (5 bases). The V end lost 5 bases, the J end lost 0 bases, and 16 bases lay between the germline ends. Germline loops: CDR1 ENHRY, CDR2 SYGVKD. CDR3 size: 16 residues. The CDR3 here is CAISSLGGALNTEAFF. CDR3 DNA: TGTGCCATCAGTTCCCTAGGAGGGGCCTTGAACACTGAAGCTTTCTTT.

This rearrangement joins TRBV5-6 to TRBJ1-1, with D unclear. The CDR3 sequence is 18 residues long. Germline CDR1 and CDR2: SGHDT and YYEEEE. V lost 3 bases to trimming and J lost 1 base, with 22 bases between them. This CDR3 reads CASSSERESSGQNTEAFF. Here the CDR3 DNA reads TGTGCCAGCAGCTCAGAACGGGAGAGCAGCGGGCAGAACACTGAAGCTTTCTTT.

This clonotype was seen at least ten times. The CDR3 loop is CASSEDRGGETQYF. The CDR3 region has the DNA TGTGCCAGCAGTGAGGACAGGGGGGGAGAGACCCAGTACTTC. V and J are TRBV27 and TRBJ2-5; 10 bases agree with TRBD1. After removal of 5 bases from V and 4 bases from J, the junction contained 4 bases not matched to a gene. Germline loops: CDR1 MNHEY, CDR2 SMNVEV (reference sequence). This CDR3 is 14 amino acids long.

This clonotype has only a few counts. The chain has TRBV19 and TRBJ2-2; unclear D gene. Germline V lookup: CDR1 LNHDA, CDR2 SQIVND (reference sequence). The CDR3 extends over 13 amino acids. V gave up 7 bases and J gave up 1 base, with 7 bases separating them. The CDR3 sequence: CASNPENTGELFF. The CDR3 nucleotides are TGTGCCAGTAATCCGGAGAACACCGGGGAGCTGTTTTTT.

The chain recombines TRBV7-9 with TRBJ1-4, with 7 bases aligning to TRBD1. From germline, CDR1 is SEHNR and CDR2 FQNEAQ (reference sequence). CDR3 length equals 14 residues. J was trimmed by 8 bases and V by 3 bases; bases with no gene match: 6. CDR3 residues: CASSLSTGREKLFF. The CDR3 DNA reads TGTGCCAGCAGCTTGTCGACAGGGCGAGAAAAACTGTTTTTT.

This chain connects TRBV7-3 to TRBJ2-1; TRBD2 agrees at 11 bases. The J segment lost 9 bases and the V segment lost 1 base, leaving 8 bases of the junction unmatched. Germline CDR1 SGHTA, CDR2 FQGTGA. There are 16 residues in the CDR3. CDR3 amino acids: CASSLMVAGGHVEQFF. The CDR3 DNA reads as TGTGCCAGCAGCTTAATGGTAGCGGGGGGGCATGTTGAGCAGTTCTTC.

This clonotype has at least ten counts. The chain combines TRBV30 with TRBJ2-1; D is perhaps TRBD2 (6 bases). The CDR3 has 15 amino acids. V was pared by 0 bases and J by 2 bases, with 11 bases between. Looked up from germline, CDR1 is GTSNPN and CDR2 is SVGIG (reference sequence). CDR3 loop: CAWSVPGDPYNEQFF. The CDR3 DNA reads TGTGCCTGGAGTGTACCGGGGGACCCCTACAATGAGCAGTTCTTC.

This clonotype turned up a few times. The V and J genes are TRBV5-6 and TRBJ1-6; D is possibly TRBD1 (5 bases). The CDR3 consists of 14 residues. The V end lost 4 bases, the J end lost 9 bases, and 14 bases lay between the germline ends. Germline assignment: CDR1 SGHDT and CDR2 YYEEEE. CDR3 nucleotides: TGTGCCAGCAGCCGGGGGATCGACGTTTCACCCCTCCACTTT. Residues: CASSRGIDVSPLHF.

The V gene is TRBV11-2, the J gene TRBJ1-2; D call uncertain. V was clipped by 5 bases and J by 0 bases, with 16 bases between them. Germline V lookup: CDR1 SGHAT, CDR2 FQNNGV. The CDR3 totals 16 residues. In nucleotides, the CDR3 is TGTGCCAGCAGCCGCCCAGGCCCTGGAGCTAACTATGGCTACACCTTC. Its translation is CASSRPGPGANYGYTF.

This clonotype was detected only a few times. The J gene is TRBJ2-3, the V gene TRBV7-6, with 9 bases fitting TRBD2. The CDR3 has 15 amino acids. The V gene end was trimmed by 0 bases and the J gene end by 11 bases; junction bases not matched to a gene: 9. The germline V gene has CDR1 SGHVS and CDR2 FNYEAQ. CDR3 in DNA: TGTGCCAGCAGCTTAGCCGGCGGGGGGGCTCAGGGGCAGTATTTT. Amino acids: CASSLAGGGAQGQYF.

This clonotype was recorded a few times. V usage is TRBV7-9 and J usage is TRBJ2-3, with D tentatively TRBD2 (6 bases). Germline CDR1 reads SEHNR; CDR2 reads FQNEAQ (reference sequence). CDR3 size: 16 residues. The V gene lost 3 bases and the J gene lost 1 base, with 14 bases spanning the gap. The CDR3 is CASSFIRRGGTDTQYF. The CDR3 DNA follows: TGTGCCAGCAGCTTTATCCGGCGGGGTGGCACAGATACGCAGTATTTT.

This clonotype was observed a few times. The chain joins TRBV7-6 to TRBJ2-1; perhaps TRBD2 as D (5 bases). In germline, CDR1 is SGHVS, CDR2 FNYEAQ. The CDR3 consists of 15 residues. Trimming left V 2 bases short and J 7 bases short, with 15 bases between. The CDR3 DNA follows: TGTGCCAGCAGCTTACGTGGAGGAAAAAGAAATGAGCAGTTCTTC. Its translation: CASSLRGGKRNEQFF.

The gene calls are TRBV19 and TRBJ2-3, with TRBD2 as a possible D gene (5 bases). This CDR3 comprises 14 residues. CDR1 and CDR2 (germline): LNHDA, SQIVND (reference sequence). The V end was cut by 3 bases, the J end by 1 base, with 8 bases between. The CDR3 protein is CASSIARGTDTQYF. The CDR3 coding sequence is TGTGCCAGTAGTATTGCGAGGGGCACAGATACGCAGTATTTT.

The V and J genes are TRBV19 and TRBJ1-6, with D tentatively TRBD1 (5 bases). CDR1 LNHDA and CDR2 SQIVND come from the germline V gene (reference sequence). The CDR3 extends over 15 amino acids. The V end was cut by 6 bases, the J end by 4 bases, with 13 bases between. Written as DNA, the CDR3 is TGTGCCAGTAGCGGACGGACAATTTATAATTCACCCCTCCACTTT. It specifies CASSGRTIYNSPLHF.

This clonotype was observed a few times. V usage is TRBV12-3 or TRBV12-4 and J usage is TRBJ2-1; 11 positions match TRBD2. There are 17 residues in the CDR3. J lost 7 bases, V lost 1 base, and 9 bases had no gene match. CDR3 loop: CASSLGSSGGLWNEQFF. As DNA, the CDR3 is TGTGCCAGCAGTTTAGGGTCTAGCGGGGGGTTGTGGAATGAGCAGTTCTTC.

This clonotype was seen at least ten times. CDR3 coding DNA: TGCGCCAGTAGTCAGGGGGGTGATCCATGGAATGAGCAGTTCTTC. Protein product: CASSQGGDPWNEQFF. This sequence joins TRBV5-1 and TRBJ2-1; possibly TRBD1 for D (7 bases). Trimming left V 8 bases short and J 7 bases short, with 22 bases between. This CDR3 is 15 amino acids long. Germline CDR1 reads SGHRS; CDR2 reads YFSETQ.

The rearrangement uses TRBV5-5 and TRBJ2-5, with TRBD2 matching over 7 bases. The CDR3 covers 15 residues. CDR1 SGHKS and CDR2 YYEKEE come from the germline V gene (reference sequence). The trim removed 4 bases at V and 2 bases at J, leaving 8 bases unmatched. CDR3 bases: TGTGCCAGCAGCATCCTGCACGGGGGGCAAGAGACCCAGTACTTC. Amino acids: CASSILHGGQETQYF.

The table lists this clonotype with many counts. The J gene is TRBJ2-1, the V gene TRBV7-2; TRBD2 agrees at 7 bases. Germline V lookup: CDR1 SGHTA, CDR2 FQGNSA. The CDR3 is 14 residues long. V dropped 4 bases and J dropped 7; count of bases not matched to a gene: 7. The CDR3 sequence is CASSSDLGRNEQFF. The CDR3 region has the DNA TGTGCCAGCAGCTCGGACCTCGGGAGGAATGAGCAGTTCTTC.

This clonotype appeared many times. CDR3 protein: CASSYHGGRETQYF. The CDR3 DNA reads as TGTGCCAGCAGTTATCATGGGGGGAGGGAGACCCAGTACTTC. The chain has TRBV7-2 and TRBJ2-5, with D maybe TRBD2 (6 bases). This CDR3 spans 14 amino acids. CDR1 is SGHTA, CDR2 FQGNSA, per germline. V was shortened by 6 bases and J by 5 bases, with 16 bases between the two germline ends.

The chain has TRBV7-9 and TRBJ2-1, with D tentatively TRBD1 or TRBD2 (6 bases each). This CDR3 is 15 amino acids long. Germline V gives CDR1 SEHNR, CDR2 FQNEAQ (reference sequence). V lost 5 bases and J 7 bases, leaving 18 bases between the germline ends. CDR3 loop: CASSLVGQGRNEQFF. The DNA for the CDR3 is TGTGCCAGCAGCCTAGTTGGCCAGGGGAGGAATGAGCAGTTCTTC. Complete variable domain (other parts from reference TRBV7-9 and TRBJ2-1): DTGVSQNPRHKITKRGQNVTFRCDPISEHNRLYWYRQTLGQGPEFLTYFQNEAQLEKSRLLSDRFSAERPKGSFSTLEIQRTEQGDSAMYLCASSLVGQGRNEQFFGPGTRLTVL.

This clonotype showed up just a few times. This chain uses TRBV5-4 with TRBJ2-7, with D perhaps assigned TRBD1 or TRBD2 (6 bases each). V gave up 0 bases and J gave up 3 bases, with 13 bases separating them. This CDR3 has 15 amino acids. CDR1 is SGHNT and CDR2 is YYREEE in the germline V gene (reference sequence). The CDR3 DNA is TGTGCCAGCAGCTTGGCCGGGGGCAGGAACTACGAGCAGTACGTC. It is translated as CASSLAGGRNYEQYV.

This clonotype was recorded a few times. The chain combines TRBV29-1 with TRBJ2-1; no definite D call. This CDR3 is 14 amino acids long. CDR1 and CDR2 (germline): SQVTM, ANQGSEA. The V gene lost 4 bases and the J gene lost 0 bases, with 10 bases spanning the gap. CDR3 nucleotide sequence: TGCAGCGTTGGGGGAAAAAACTCCTACAATGAGCAGTTCTTC. It encodes CSVGGKNSYNEQFF.

This clonotype has a handful of counts. The chain links TRBV4-1 to TRBJ2-7, with 11 bases that match TRBD1. The CDR3 has 16 amino acids. Per the germline V gene, CDR1 is MGHRA and CDR2 is YSYEKL. The V segment lost 2 bases and the J segment 4 bases; nucleotides outside the gene matches: 7. As DNA, the CDR3 is TGCGCCAGCAGCCAAAAGGGACAGGGGGTTGGGTACGAGCAGTACGTC. Its translation: CASSQKGQGVGYEQYV.